This T cell receptor beta chain is drawn from a study of cytomegalovirus exposure and HLA in healthy donors. Overall study results and limits: A later analysis associated some 16,000 TCR beta sequences with HLA alleles at a 0.05 false discovery rate. For most TCR beta V segments, an earlier analysis put the productive rate at about 87% or about 30% of the time.

To note about this clone: The antigen is undetermined.

All donors participated as healthy donors of bone marrow. Trimming took 6 bases from V and 1 from J, leaving 9 bases between them. CDR3 length: 14 residues. Germline CDR1 and CDR2: MNHEY and SVGAGI. PCR amplification relied on 60 Vbeta primers (plus 13 Jbeta primers). Clones were read by immunoSEQ multiplex PCR, and TCRdb kept only the in-frame ones, dropping some. Of about 86,000 clones listed, roughly 85% are singletons. This clonotype was sampled from a female donor in good health and CMV-seronegative. The genes are TRBV6-5 and TRBJ2-2; tentative D call: TRBD1 (5 bases). Sequencing used PBMCs. The DNA of the CDR3 is TGTGCCAGCAGATCTGGACAGAACACCGGGGAGCTGTTTTTT. Translation gives CASRSGQNTGELFF.